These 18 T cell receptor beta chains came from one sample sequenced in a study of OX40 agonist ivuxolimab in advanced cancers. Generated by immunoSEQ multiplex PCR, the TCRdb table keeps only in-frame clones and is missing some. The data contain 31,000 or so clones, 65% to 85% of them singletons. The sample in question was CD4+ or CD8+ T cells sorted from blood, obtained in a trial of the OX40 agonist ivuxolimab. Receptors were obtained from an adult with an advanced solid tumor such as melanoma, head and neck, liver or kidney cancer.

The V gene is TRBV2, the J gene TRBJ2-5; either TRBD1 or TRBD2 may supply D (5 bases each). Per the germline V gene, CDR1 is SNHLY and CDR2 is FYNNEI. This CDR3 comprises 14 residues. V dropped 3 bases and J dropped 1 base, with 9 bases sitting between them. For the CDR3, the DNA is TGTGCCAGCAGTGATTTCGGGACCCAAGAGACCCAGTACTTC. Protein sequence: CASSDFGTQETQYF.

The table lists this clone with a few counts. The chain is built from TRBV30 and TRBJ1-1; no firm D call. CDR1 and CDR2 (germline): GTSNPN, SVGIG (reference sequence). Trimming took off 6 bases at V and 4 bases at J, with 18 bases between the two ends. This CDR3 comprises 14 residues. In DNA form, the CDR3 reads TGTGCCTGCGAGGTGGAGTCTTTGAGCACTGAAGCTTTCTTT. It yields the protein CACEVESLSTEAFF.

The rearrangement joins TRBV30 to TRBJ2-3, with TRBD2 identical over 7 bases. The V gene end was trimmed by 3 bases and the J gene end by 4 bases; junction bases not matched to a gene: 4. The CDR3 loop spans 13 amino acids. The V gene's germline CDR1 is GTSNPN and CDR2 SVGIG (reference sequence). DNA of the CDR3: TGTGCCTGGAGGCGGGAGAGGTCAGATACGCAGTATTTT. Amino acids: CAWRRERSDTQYF.

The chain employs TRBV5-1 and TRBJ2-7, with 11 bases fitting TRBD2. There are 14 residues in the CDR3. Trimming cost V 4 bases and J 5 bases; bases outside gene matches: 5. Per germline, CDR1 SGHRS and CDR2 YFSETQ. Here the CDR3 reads CASSQTSGVDEQYF. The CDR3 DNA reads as TGCGCCAGCAGCCAGACTAGCGGGGTGGACGAGCAGTACTTC.

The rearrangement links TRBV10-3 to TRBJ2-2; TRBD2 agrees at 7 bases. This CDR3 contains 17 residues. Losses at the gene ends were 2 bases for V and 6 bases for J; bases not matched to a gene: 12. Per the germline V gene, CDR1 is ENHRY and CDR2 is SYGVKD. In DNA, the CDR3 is TGTGCCATCAGTGAGCCCGGCGGCGGGAGCGTGGCCGGGGAGCTGTTTTTT. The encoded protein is CAISEPGGGSVAGELFF.

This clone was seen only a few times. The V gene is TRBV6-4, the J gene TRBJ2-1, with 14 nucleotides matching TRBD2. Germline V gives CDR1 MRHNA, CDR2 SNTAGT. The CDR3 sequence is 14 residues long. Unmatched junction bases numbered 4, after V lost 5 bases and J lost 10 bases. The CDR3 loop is CASSPGLAGDEQFF. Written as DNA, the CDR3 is TGTGCCAGCAGTCCGGGACTAGCGGGAGACGAGCAGTTCTTC.

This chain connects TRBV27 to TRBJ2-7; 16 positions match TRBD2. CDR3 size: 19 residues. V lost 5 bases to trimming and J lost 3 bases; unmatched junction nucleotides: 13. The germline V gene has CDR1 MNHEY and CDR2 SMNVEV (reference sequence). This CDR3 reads CASSHGPGLAGGFFYEQYF. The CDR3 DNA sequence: TGTGCCAGCAGTCACGGACCGGGACTAGCGGGGGGGTTTTTCTACGAGCAGTACTTC.

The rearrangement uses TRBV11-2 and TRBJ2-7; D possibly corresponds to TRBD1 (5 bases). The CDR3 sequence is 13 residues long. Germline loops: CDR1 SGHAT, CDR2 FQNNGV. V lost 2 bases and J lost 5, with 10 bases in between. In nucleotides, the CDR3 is TGTGCCAGCAGCTTACAGGGTCCCCACGAGCAGTACTTC. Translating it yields CASSLQGPHEQYF. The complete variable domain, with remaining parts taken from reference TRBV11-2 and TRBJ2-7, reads EAGVAQSPRYKIIEKRQSVAFWCNPISGHATLYWYQQILGQGPKLLIQFQNNGVVDDSQLPKDRFSAERLKGVDSTLKIQPAKLEDSAVYLCASSLQGPHEQYFGPGTRLTVT.

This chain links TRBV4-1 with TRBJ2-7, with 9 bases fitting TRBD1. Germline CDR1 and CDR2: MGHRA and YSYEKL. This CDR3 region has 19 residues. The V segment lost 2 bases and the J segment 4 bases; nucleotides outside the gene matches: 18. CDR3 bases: TGCGCCAGCAGCCAACGCGCAACTTGGACAGGGGAGCTGCCTTACGAGCAGTACTTC. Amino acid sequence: CASSQRATWTGELPYEQYF.

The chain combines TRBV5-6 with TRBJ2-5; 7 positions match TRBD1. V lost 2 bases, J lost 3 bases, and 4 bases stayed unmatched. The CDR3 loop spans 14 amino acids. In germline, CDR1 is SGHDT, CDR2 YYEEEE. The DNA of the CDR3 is TGTGCCAGCAGCTTACAGGGGCGGGAAGAGACCCAGTACTTC. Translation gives CASSLQGREETQYF.

The CDR3 DNA reads TGTGCCACAGACCCGGACAGCCAAGAGACCCAGTACTTC. Translating it yields CATDPDSQETQYF. V and J are TRBV7-9 and TRBJ2-5; D may be TRBD1 (6 bases). This CDR3 is 13 amino acids long. The germline gives CDR1 SEHNR, CDR2 FQNEAQ (reference sequence). Trimming removed 10 bases at V and 1 base at J, with 13 bases between.

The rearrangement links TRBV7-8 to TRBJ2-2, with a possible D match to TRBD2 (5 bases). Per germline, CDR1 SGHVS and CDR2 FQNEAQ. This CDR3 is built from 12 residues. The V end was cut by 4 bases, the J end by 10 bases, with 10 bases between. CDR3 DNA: TGTGCCAGCAGCTCTAGCCGAACGGAGCTGTTTTTT. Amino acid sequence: CASSSSRTELFF.

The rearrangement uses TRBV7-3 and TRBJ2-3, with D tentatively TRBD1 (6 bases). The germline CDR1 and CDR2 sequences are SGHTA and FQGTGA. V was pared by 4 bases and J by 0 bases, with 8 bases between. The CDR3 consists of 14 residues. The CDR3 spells CASSYTGSTDTQYF. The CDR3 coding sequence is TGTGCCAGCAGCTACACAGGGAGCACAGATACGCAGTATTTT.

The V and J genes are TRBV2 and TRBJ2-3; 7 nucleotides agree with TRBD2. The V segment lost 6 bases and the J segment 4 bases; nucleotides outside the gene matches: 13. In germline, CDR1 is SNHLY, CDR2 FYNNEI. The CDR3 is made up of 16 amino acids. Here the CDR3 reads CASRAWRETSPDTQYF. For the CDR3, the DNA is TGTGCCAGCAGGGCCTGGCGGGAGACGTCCCCAGATACGCAGTATTTT.

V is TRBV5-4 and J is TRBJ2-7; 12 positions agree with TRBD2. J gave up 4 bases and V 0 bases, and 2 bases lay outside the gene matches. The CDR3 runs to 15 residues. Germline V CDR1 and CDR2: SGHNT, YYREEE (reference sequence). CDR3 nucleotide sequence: TGTGCCAGCAGCTTGGGACTAGCGGGAGCGTACGAGCAGTACTTC. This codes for CASSLGLAGAYEQYF.

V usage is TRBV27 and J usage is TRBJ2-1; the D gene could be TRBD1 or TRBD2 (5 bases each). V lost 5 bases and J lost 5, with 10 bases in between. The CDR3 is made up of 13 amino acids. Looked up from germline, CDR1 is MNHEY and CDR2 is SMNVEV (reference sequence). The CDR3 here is CASSLGADNEQFF. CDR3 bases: TGTGCCAGCAGTCTCGGGGCTGACAATGAGCAGTTCTTC.

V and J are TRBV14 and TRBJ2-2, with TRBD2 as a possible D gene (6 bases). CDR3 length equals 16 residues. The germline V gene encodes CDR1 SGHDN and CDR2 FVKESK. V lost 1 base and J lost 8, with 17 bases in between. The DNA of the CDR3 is TGTGCCAGCAGCCAAGCCGGGACTGCCTGGAGGGGGGAGCTGTTTTTT. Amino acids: CASSQAGTAWRGELFF. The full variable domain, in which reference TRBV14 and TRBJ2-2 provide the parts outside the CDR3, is EAGVTQFPSHSVIEKGQTVTLRCDPISGHDNLYWYRRVMGKEIKFLLHFVKESKQDESGMPNNRFLAERTGGTYSTLKVQPAELEDSGVYFCASSQAGTAWRGELFFGEGSRLTVL.

The CDR3 coding sequence is TGTGCCAGTAGGAGCGGGGGTAACGAGCAGTACTTC. Protein sequence: CASRSGGNEQYF. V usage is TRBV19 and J usage is TRBJ2-7; 8 bases are a match to TRBD2. The CDR3 runs 12 residues. Germline V gene data show CDR1 as LNHDA and CDR2 as SQIVND (reference sequence). V was clipped by 6 bases and J by 5 bases; unmatched bases: 3.